The present entry profiles one T cell receptor beta chain with its context. Its target is unknown. These data originate in a study of T cell responses to AZD1222 COVID-19 vaccine. V was shortened by 6 bases and J by 5 bases, with 17 bases between the two germline ends. This CDR3 spans 15 amino acids. Germline lookup yields CDR1 MNHEY and CDR2 SVGAGI. TCRdb keeps only in-frame clones here, not all; method: immunoSEQ multiplex PCR. The data show more than 60,000 clones, 83% seen once. Findings and limits, study-wide: Once two AZD1222 doses were given, Spike-specific TCR breadth and depth went up. Unmutated regions of variants are reportedly targeted by nearly half of spike-specific TCRs.

This clonotype originated in an adult who received the AZD1222 COVID-19 vaccine. The gene calls are TRBV6-5 and TRBJ1-5, with D perhaps matching TRBD1 (6 bases). This material consisted of peripheral blood, taken 28 days after the second AZD1222 dose. CDR3 amino acids: CASSRNRVGDQPQHF. The CDR3 bases are TGTGCCAGCAGCCGAAACAGGGTAGGGGATCAGCCCCAGCATTTT.